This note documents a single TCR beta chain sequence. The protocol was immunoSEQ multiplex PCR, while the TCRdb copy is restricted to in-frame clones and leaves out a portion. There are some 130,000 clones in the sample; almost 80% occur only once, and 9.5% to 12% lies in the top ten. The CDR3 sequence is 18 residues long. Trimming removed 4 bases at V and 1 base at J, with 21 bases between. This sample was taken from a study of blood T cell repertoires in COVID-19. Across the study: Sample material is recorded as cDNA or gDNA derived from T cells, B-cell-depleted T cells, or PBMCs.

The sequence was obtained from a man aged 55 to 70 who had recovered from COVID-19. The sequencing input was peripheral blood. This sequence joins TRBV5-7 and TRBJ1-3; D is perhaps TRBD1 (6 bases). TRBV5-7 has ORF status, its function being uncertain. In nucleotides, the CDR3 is TGTGCCAGCAGCCCCCCCTGCAGGGGAGAGGGGTCTGGAAACACCATATATTTT. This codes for CASSPPCRGEGSGNTIYF.